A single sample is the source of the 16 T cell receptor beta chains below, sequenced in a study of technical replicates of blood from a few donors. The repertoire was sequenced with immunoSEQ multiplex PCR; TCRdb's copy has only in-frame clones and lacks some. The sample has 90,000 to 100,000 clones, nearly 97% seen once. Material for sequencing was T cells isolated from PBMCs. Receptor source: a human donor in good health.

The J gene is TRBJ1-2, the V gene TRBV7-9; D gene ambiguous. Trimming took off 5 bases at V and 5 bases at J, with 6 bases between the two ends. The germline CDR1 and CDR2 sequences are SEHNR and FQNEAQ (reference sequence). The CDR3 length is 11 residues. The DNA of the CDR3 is TGTGCCAGCAGCCAAGAGTATGGCTACACCTTC. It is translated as CASSQEYGYTF.

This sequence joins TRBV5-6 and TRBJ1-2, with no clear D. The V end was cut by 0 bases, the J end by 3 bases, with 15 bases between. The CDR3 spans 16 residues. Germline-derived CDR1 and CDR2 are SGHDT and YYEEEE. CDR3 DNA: TGTGCCAGCAGCTTGGCCCTACGCACACGGGACTATGGCTACACCTTC. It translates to CASSLALRTRDYGYTF.

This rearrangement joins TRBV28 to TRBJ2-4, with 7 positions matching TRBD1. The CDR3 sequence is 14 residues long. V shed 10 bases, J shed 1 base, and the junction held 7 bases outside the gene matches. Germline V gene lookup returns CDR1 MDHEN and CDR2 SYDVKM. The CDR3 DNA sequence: TGTGCCACCCTCGGGACAGTGGCCAAAAACATTCAGTACTTC. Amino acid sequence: CATLGTVAKNIQYF.

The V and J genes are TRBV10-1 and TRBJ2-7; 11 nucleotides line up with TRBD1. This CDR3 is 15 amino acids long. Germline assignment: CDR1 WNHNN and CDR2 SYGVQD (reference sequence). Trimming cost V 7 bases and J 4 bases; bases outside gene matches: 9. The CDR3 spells CASTDGTGGRYEQYF. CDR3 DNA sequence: TGCGCCAGCACCGACGGGACAGGGGGTCGGTACGAGCAGTACTTC.

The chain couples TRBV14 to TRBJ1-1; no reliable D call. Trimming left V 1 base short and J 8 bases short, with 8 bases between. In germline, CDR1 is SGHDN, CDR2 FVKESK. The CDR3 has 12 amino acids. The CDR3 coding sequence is TGTGCCAGCAGCCAAGCGGGAACCGAAGCTTTCTTT. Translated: CASSQAGTEAFF. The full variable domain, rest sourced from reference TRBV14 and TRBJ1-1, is EAGVTQFPSHSVIEKGQTVTLRCDPISGHDNLYWYRRVMGKEIKFLLHFVKESKQDESGMPNNRFLAERTGGTYSTLKVQPAELEDSGVYFCASSQAGTEAFFGQGTRLTVV.

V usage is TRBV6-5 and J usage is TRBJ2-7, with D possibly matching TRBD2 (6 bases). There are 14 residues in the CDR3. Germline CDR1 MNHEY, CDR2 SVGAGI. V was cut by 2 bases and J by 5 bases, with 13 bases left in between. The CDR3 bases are TGTGCCAGCAGTTACCGTGTAGGGAGGAACGAGCAGTACTTC. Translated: CASSYRVGRNEQYF.

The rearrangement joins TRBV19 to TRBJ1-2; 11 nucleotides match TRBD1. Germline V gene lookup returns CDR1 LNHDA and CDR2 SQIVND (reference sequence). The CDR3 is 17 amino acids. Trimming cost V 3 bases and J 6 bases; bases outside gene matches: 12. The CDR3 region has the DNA TGTGCCAGTAGTATCCGAACAGGACAGGGGGCTTCTCATGGCTACACCTTC. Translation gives CASSIRTGQGASHGYTF.

The CDR3 here is CASRFWTGTYEQYF. The CDR3 bases are TGTGCCAGCAGATTTTGGACAGGCACCTACGAGCAGTACTTC. The V gene is TRBV6-1, the J gene TRBJ2-7; TRBD1 matches 7 bases. The CDR3 totals 14 residues. The germline CDR1 and CDR2 sequences are MNHNS and SASEGT. Trimming cost V 6 bases and J 2 bases; bases outside gene matches: 7.

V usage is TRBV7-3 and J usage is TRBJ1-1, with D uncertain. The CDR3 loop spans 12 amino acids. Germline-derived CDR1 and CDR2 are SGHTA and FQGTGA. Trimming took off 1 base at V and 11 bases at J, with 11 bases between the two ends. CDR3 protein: CASSLMGDYAFF. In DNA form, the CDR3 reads TGTGCCAGCAGCTTAATGGGTGACTATGCTTTCTTT.

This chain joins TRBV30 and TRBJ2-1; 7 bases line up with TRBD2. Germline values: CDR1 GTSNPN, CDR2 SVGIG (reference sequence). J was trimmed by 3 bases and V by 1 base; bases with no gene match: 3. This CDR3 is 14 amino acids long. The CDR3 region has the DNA TGTGCCTGGAGTGCGGCGGGAGACTACAATGAGCAGTTCTTC. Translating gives CAWSAAGDYNEQFF.

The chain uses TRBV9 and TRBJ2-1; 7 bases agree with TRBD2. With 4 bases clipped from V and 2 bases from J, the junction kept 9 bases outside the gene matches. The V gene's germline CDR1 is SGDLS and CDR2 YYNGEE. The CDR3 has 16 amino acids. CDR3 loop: CASSPGGSGAYNEQFF. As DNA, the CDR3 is TGTGCCAGCAGCCCTGGGGGGAGCGGGGCCTACAATGAGCAGTTCTTC.

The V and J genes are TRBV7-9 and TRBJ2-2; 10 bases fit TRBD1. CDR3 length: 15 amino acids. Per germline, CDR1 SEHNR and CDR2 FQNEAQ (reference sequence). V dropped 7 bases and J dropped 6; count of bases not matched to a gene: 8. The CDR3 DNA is TGTGCCAGCATCCCTGGGACAGGGGTGTCCGGGGAGCTGTTTTTT. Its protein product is CASIPGTGVSGELFF.

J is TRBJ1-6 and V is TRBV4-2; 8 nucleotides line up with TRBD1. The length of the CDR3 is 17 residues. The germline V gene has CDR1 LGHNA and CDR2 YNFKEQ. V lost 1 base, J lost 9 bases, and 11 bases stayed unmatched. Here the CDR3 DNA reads TGTGCCAGCAGCCAAGGTAATGATGACAGGGGACGTTCACCCCTCCACTTT. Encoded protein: CASSQGNDDRGRSPLHF.

For the CDR3, the DNA is TGTGCCAGCAGTCTCAATCAGCCCCAGCATTTT. It codes for CASSLNQPQHF. This sequence joins TRBV2 and TRBJ1-5; no definite D call. The CDR3 is 11 residues long. Germline V lookup: CDR1 SNHLY, CDR2 FYNNEI. The V gene lost 5 bases and the J gene lost 3 bases, with 2 bases spanning the gap.

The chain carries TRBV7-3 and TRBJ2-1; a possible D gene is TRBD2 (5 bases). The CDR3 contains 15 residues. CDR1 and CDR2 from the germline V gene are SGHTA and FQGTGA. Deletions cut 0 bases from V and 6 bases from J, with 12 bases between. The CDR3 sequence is CASSLTQGLLNEQFF. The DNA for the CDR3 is TGTGCCAGCAGCTTAACACAAGGACTGCTCAATGAGCAGTTCTTC.

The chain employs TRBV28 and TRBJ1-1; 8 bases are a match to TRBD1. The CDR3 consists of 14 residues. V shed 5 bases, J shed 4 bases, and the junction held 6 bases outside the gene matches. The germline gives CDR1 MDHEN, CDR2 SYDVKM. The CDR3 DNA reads TGTGCCAGCAGTAGACAGGGGATAAGCACTGAAGCTTTCTTT. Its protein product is CASSRQGISTEAFF.